This T cell receptor (beta chain) derives from a study of post-analysis software for immune sequencing data. Overall study results and limits: Compared against controls, patients with multiple sclerosis displayed significantly lower normalized Chao1 diversity. Patients carried 5 or 6 TRBV segments more frequently than controls did, and TRBV5-6, TRBV5-1 and TRBV20-1 were among them. By F measure, samples from a shared preparation batch strongly co-clustered.

Unique-molecular-identifier-tagged TCR beta cDNA libraries were used. TCRdb itself ran the PCR reads through MiXCR, one entry per CDR3 protein. Of under 900,000 distinct CDR3 sequences listed, approximately 50% are singletons. As concerns this clonotype: Antigen unknown.

V lost 0 bases and J 0 bases, leaving 10 bases between the germline ends. The CDR3 sequence is 15 residues long. CDR1 is SGHRS, CDR2 YFSETQ, per germline. This TCR derives from a girl aged 10 to 17 with multiple sclerosis. Sample: blood. J is TRBJ2-7 and V is TRBV5-1; D is unresolved. The CDR3 region has the DNA TGCGCCAGCAGCTTGGGCGGTCAGTCCTCCTACGAGCAGTACTTC. Protein sequence: CASSLGGQSSYEQYF.